A selection of T cell receptor beta chains follows, all from one sample in a study of radiotherapy plus CTLA-4 blockade in lung cancer. Sequencing used immunoSEQ multiplex PCR; TCRdb keeps in-frame clones, though not all of them. The table records about 88,000 clones, about 78% of them present only once. The input for sequencing was peripheral blood, taken from a patient treated with radiotherapy plus ipilimumab. These receptors were taken from a human donor with non-small cell lung cancer that progressed on radiotherapy plus ipilimumab. CDR3s include the opening cysteine and the closing phenylalanine or tryptophan. D genes are given only for firm matches. The size of a clone is reported for some rows only, either as once, few or many, or as a class for expanded clones.

TRBJ2-5 | TRBV9 | NA | NA | TGTGCCAGCAGCGGGGGTCAGGGAACGGAGACCCAGTACTTC | CASSGGQGTETQYF
TRBJ1-1 | TRBV25-1 | NA | NA | TGTGCCAGCAGTGAGAGTAAGTGGAACACTGAAGCTTTCTTT | CASSESKWNTEAFF
TRBJ2-5 | TRBV7-9 | few | NA | TGTGCCAGCAGTCTGGACAGCCCTGGGACCCAGTACTTC | CASSLDSPGTQYF
TRBJ2-2 | TRBV27 | NA | NA | TGTGCCAGCAGTAGGGGTGAGACCGGGGAGCTGTTTTTT | CASSRGETGELFF
TRBJ1-6 | TRBV6-5 | few | NA | TGTGCCAGCAGTGAGCAAACAGGGAATTCACCCCTCCACTTT | CASSEQTGNSPLHF
TRBJ1-2 | TRBV7-8 | NA | NA | TGTGCCAGCAGCTTGAAAACAGGAAACTATGGCTACACCTTC | CASSLKTGNYGYTF
TRBJ1-2 | TRBV19 | NA | TRBD1 | TGTGCCAGTACCCGGACAGGAGAGAGCTATGGCTACACCTTC | CASTRTGESYGYTF
TRBJ2-1 | TRBV6-1 | NA | NA | TGTGCCAGCAGTTTCGGGACAAGAATATACAATGAGCAGTTCTTC | CASSFGTRIYNEQFF
TRBJ1-3 | TRBV5-1 | NA | NA | TGCGCCAGCAGCTTGGGGGACTCTGGAAACACCATATATTTT | CASSLGDSGNTIYF
TRBJ2-1 | TRBV28 | NA | NA | TGTGCCAGCAGTTCCCAGGTCGGGGCGACCTACAATGAGCAGTTCTTC | CASSSQVGATYNEQFF
TRBJ1-1 | TRBV29-1 | NA | NA | TGCAGCGTACCTGGGGCTTTCTTT | CSVPGAFF
TRBJ2-5 | TRBV6-1 | once | NA | TGTGCCAGCATAAGGACAGTCCAAGAGACCCAGTACTTC | CASIRTVQETQYF
TRBJ2-7 | TRBV5-1 | NA | TRBD1 | TGCGCCAGCAGGTCCGGACAGGGATCCTACGAGCAGTACTTC | CASRSGQGSYEQYF
TRBJ2-7 | TRBV9 | NA | NA | TGTGCCAGCAGCGTAGGTGGGGAGTCCTACGAGCAGTACTTC | CASSVGGESYEQYF
TRBJ1-5 | TRBV2 | NA | TRBD1 | TGTGCCAGCACGACAGGGCTTAGACAGCCCCAGCATTTT | CASTTGLRQPQHF
TRBJ2-3 | TRBV9 | NA | NA | TGTGCCAGCAGCGTTGGGGGCCCTAGCACAGATACGCAGTATTTT | CASSVGGPSTDTQYF
TRBJ2-7 | TRBV11-3 | NA | NA | TGTGCCAGCAGGCGTACCGGACGGATGTCATCCTACGAGCAGTACTTC | CASRRTGRMSSYEQYF
TRBJ2-3 | TRBV11-2 | NA | NA | TGTGCCAGCAGCCTACGGGACGACACAGATACGCAGTATTTT | CASSLRDDTDTQYF
TRBJ2-3 | TRBV11-2 | NA | NA | TGTGCCAGCAGCTTCATAGTGGCAGATACGCAGTATTTT | CASSFIVADTQYF
TRBJ2-5 | TRBV11-2 | NA | NA | TGTGCCAGCAGCCTCCAAGGCCGGACCCAGTACTTC | CASSLQGRTQYF
TRBJ1-4 | TRBV6-5 | once | TRBD1 | TGTGCCAGCAGTTCGGGACAGGGTCGCGAAAAACTGTTTTTT | CASSSGQGREKLFF
TRBJ2-7 | TRBV10-3 | few | NA | TGTGCCGTCTCTCCCGACATAGAATACTACGAGCAGTACTTC | CAVSPDIEYYEQYF
TRBJ2-4 | TRBV11-1 | NA | NA | TGTGCCAGCAGCTCTGATCCCGTGCAGGGGCAGAACTTC | CASSSDPVQGQNF
TRBJ2-7 | TRBV14 | NA | NA | TGTGCCAGCAGCCAAGGATTCCGACTCGCAGCCCCGTACTACTACGAGCAGTACTTC | CASSQGFRLAAPYYYEQYF
TRBJ1-6 | TRBV28 | NA | NA | TGTGCCAGCAGTTTCGATTCAAATTCACCCCTCCACTTT | CASSFDSNSPLHF
TRBJ1-1 | TRBV18 | once | NA | TGTGCCAGCTCATACGGCAGGGGAAACACTGAAGCCTTCTTT | CASSYGRGNTEAFF
TRBJ2-1 | TRBV5-4 | few | NA | TGTGCCAGCAGCTTGGGGTTCGCGTCCAGTCGGGATGAGCAGTTCTTC | CASSLGFASSRDEQFF
TRBJ1-4 | TRBV11-2 | NA | NA | TGTGCCAGCAGCTTGGAGGGAGCTAATGAAAAACTGTTTTTT | CASSLEGANEKLFF
TRBJ2-1 | TRBV7-5 | NA | NA | TGTGTCAGAAGCTTAGTAGCCGGGACAGGGGCCTCATCGGGGATGAATGAGCAGTTCTTC | CVRSLVAGTGASSGMNEQFF
TRBJ1-1 | TRBV11-3 | NA | NA | TGTGCCAGCAGCTTAGGGGACACTGAAGCTTTCTTT | CASSLGDTEAFF
TRBJ2-7 | TRBV7-8 | NA | NA | TGTGCCAGCAGCTTAGCCCCTAGCGTAGACTACGAGCAGTACTTC | CASSLAPSVDYEQYF
TRBJ1-1 | TRBV30 | NA | NA | TGTGCCTGGAGGCTCACAGGGTATACTGAAGCTTTCTTT | CAWRLTGYTEAFF